This TCR beta chain was sequenced for a study of PD-1 blockade in classical Hodgkin lymphoma. Study-level findings and limits: What drove the repertoire differences, possibly disease activity or prior therapy, has not been defined. Healthy donors reportedly exceeded newly diagnosed patients in baseline TCR diversity. Complete responders matched newly diagnosed patients in baseline diversity.

Every patient had relapsed following autologous stem cell transplantation, and cohorts differed in brentuximab vedotin exposure. Best outcomes ranged across complete response, partial response and progressive disease. The method was immunoSEQ multiplex PCR; TCRdb's version includes in-frame clones alone and lacks a portion of them. The sample lists tens of thousands of clones, about 92% seen once, with about 7.6% in the top ten. Remarks on this clone: Its target is unknown.

The CDR3 consists of 12 residues. The germline CDR1 and CDR2 sequences are SNHLY and FYNNEI. Trimming left V 6 bases short and J 4 bases short, with 7 bases between. This chain connects TRBV2 to TRBJ1-5; no firm D call. The sequence derives from a human donor with classical Hodgkin lymphoma. Sequenced material: peripheral blood mononuclear cells (PBMCs), taken at baseline. The CDR3 region has the DNA TGTGCCAGCAGGGATACTAATCAGCCCCAGCATTTT. It encodes CASRDTNQPQHF.